The 19 T cell receptor beta chains listed next were all sequenced from one sample in a study of T cells in Graves' hyperthyroidism and ophthalmopathy (dated by TCRdb to about 2019). Library generation was performed with multiplex PCR. The sequencer listed for this sample is Illumina HiSeq 2000. TCR beta CDR3 regions were amplified from RNA transcripts. A first-round RT-PCR of the TCR CDR3 used the HTBI primer set with the Qiagen OneStep RT-PCR kit. TCRdb passed the public sequencing reads through fastp at Q25 and MiXCR, retaining productive beta sequences. Every CDR3 protein is listed once, alongside the most common genes and DNA of its rows. This sample lists hundreds of thousands of distinct CDR3 sequences; approximately 15% were detected once. 15% to 20% of the sample is in the top ten clones. Sequencing used blood. These receptors were taken from a woman aged 18-29 years with Graves' hyperthyroidism.

This clonotype was counted ten times or more. The chain has TRBV20-1 and TRBJ2-2; 9 positions match TRBD1. V lost 3 bases, J lost 4 bases, and 12 bases stayed unmatched. Germline lookup yields CDR1 DFQATT and CDR2 SNEGSKA (reference sequence). The CDR3 has 17 amino acids. Here the CDR3 reads CSARETGGVVSTGELFF. The CDR3 DNA follows: TGCAGTGCTAGGGAGACAGGGGGAGTAGTAAGCACCGGGGAGCTGTTTTTT.

The chain couples TRBV4-3 to TRBJ1-4; unclear D gene. CDR3 length equals 18 residues. Trimming took 4 bases from V and 5 from J, leaving 23 bases between them. The germline CDR1 and CDR2 sequences are LGHNA and YSLEER. The CDR3 is CASSPSGVRPGTNEKLFF. The CDR3 DNA is TGCGCCAGCAGCCCGTCTGGGGTTAGACCGGGCACGAATGAAAAACTGTTTTTT.

In this sample, this clonotype turned up many times. V gene TRBV11-3 combines with J gene TRBJ1-1, with D maybe TRBD1 (6 bases). Germline CDR1 SGHNT, CDR2 YENEEA. The V end was cut by 2 bases, the J end by 8 bases, with 18 bases between. The CDR3 extends over 15 amino acids. The CDR3 sequence: CASSLYFEGRGEAFF. The DNA for the CDR3 is TGTGCCAGCAGCTTATATTTCGAGGGCAGGGGCGAAGCTTTCTTT.

The table lists this clonotype with a few counts. The chain has TRBV20-1 and TRBJ2-7; D is perhaps TRBD2 (6 bases). The CDR3 runs 11 residues. Germline loops: CDR1 DFQATT, CDR2 SNEGSKA (reference sequence). With 6 bases removed from V and 4 bases from J, the gap between germline ends came to 10 bases. CDR3 sequence reads: CSAPEGYEQYF. The CDR3, as DNA: TGCAGTGCCCCGGAGGGTTACGAGCAGTACTTC.

This clonotype was detected only a few times. This may be a read error, as it is one base from a much larger clone. The conserved closing phenylalanine or tryptophan is absent in this CDR3, likely reflecting a read error. V usage is TRBV11-2 and J usage is TRBJ2-3, with 8 bases that match TRBD2. V lost 8 bases to trimming and J lost 6 bases; unmatched junction nucleotides: 13. The germline V gene encodes CDR1 SGHAT and CDR2 FQNNGV. This CDR3 spans 15 amino acids. In DNA, the CDR3 is TGTGCCAGCGTTCACGGGGGGGAGGGTGCCGATACGCAGTATTCT. It is translated as CASVHGGEGADTQYS.

This chain uses TRBV6-1 with TRBJ2-1, with TRBD2 matching 10 bases. Trimming cost V 8 bases and J 6 bases; bases outside gene matches: 13. Germline V gives CDR1 MNHNS, CDR2 SASEGT. The CDR3 is 16 residues long. This chain's CDR3 is CASYEEGPSGSNEQFF. CDR3 DNA sequence: TGTGCCAGCTACGAAGAGGGTCCTAGCGGGAGCAATGAGCAGTTCTTC.

This clonotype turned up a few times. This chain connects TRBV11-3 to TRBJ2-1, with D perhaps TRBD2 (5 bases). This CDR3 region has 15 residues. Germline V gives CDR1 SGHNT, CDR2 YENEEA. With 1 base removed from V and 7 bases from J, the gap between germline ends came to 14 bases. For the CDR3, the DNA is TGTGCCAGCAGCTTAGGCCCTAGCACTAAGAATGAGCAGTTCTTC. This sequence encodes CASSLGPSTKNEQFF. The full variable domain, in which reference TRBV11-3 and TRBJ2-1 provide the parts outside the CDR3, is EAGVVQSPRYKIIEKKQPVAFWCNPISGHNTLYWYLQNLGQGPELLIRYENEEAVDDSQLPKDRFSAERLKGVDSTLKIQPAELGDSAVYLCASSLGPSTKNEQFFGPGTRLTVL.

This clonotype has more than one count but fewer than ten. The chain uses TRBV12-3 or TRBV12-4 and TRBJ1-2, with no clear D. V lost 5 bases and J lost 1, with 8 bases in between. The CDR3 extends over 13 amino acids. The CDR3 sequence: CASSLQSNYGYTF. CDR3 DNA sequence: TGTGCCAGCAGTCTACAGAGTAACTATGGCTACACCTTC.

Ten or more counts support this clonotype. Written as DNA, the CDR3 is TGCAGTGCTAGTCGCTTAACCGGGACTATTTCCTACGAGCAGTACTTC. It yields the protein CSASRLTGTISYEQYF. V usage is TRBV20-1 and J usage is TRBJ2-7, with TRBD2 matching over 7 bases. In germline, CDR1 is DFQATT, CDR2 SNEGSKA (reference sequence). J gave up 1 base and V 3 bases, and 12 bases lay outside the gene matches. The CDR3 is made up of 16 amino acids.

This clonotype came up many times. The chain has TRBV20-1 and TRBJ2-1; 13 bases match TRBD2. Trimming took 3 bases from V and 8 from J; bases not matched to a gene: 10. The germline gives CDR1 DFQATT, CDR2 SNEGSKA (reference sequence). The CDR3 runs to 16 residues. CDR3 nucleotides: TGCAGTGCTAGGTCCCCCGGACTAGCGGGAGACGATGAGCAGTTCTTC. Encoded protein: CSARSPGLAGDDEQFF.

V gene TRBV20-1 combines with J gene TRBJ1-4; D remains ambiguous. The germline V and J ends were trimmed by 1 base and 0 bases, with 6 bases remaining between them. CDR3 size: 14 residues. CDR1 and CDR2 from the germline V gene are DFQATT and SNEGSKA (reference sequence). Here the CDR3 reads CSARVRATNEKLFF. The CDR3 nucleotides read TGCAGTGCTAGAGTCCGTGCAACTAATGAAAAACTGTTTTTT.

Only a few counts were recorded for this clonotype. This chain connects TRBV4-1 to TRBJ2-7, with 12 nucleotides matching TRBD2. Germline CDR1 reads MGHRA; CDR2 reads YSYEKL. V shed 6 bases, J shed 0 bases, and the junction held 9 bases outside the gene matches. The CDR3 covers 17 residues. CDR3 loop: CASSSGTSGPSSYEQYF. The CDR3 DNA is TGCGCCAGCAGTTCCGGGACTAGCGGGCCCAGCTCCTACGAGCAGTACTTC.

This clonotype was counted at least ten times. J is TRBJ2-1 and V is TRBV20-1; D unresolved. V lost 4 bases to trimming and J lost 2 bases, with 6 bases between them. This CDR3 contains 12 residues. Germline CDR1 reads DFQATT; CDR2 reads SNEGSKA (reference sequence). The CDR3 nucleotides read TGCAGTGCTACGGGTCCCTACAATGAGCAGTTCTTC. Its translation: CSATGPYNEQFF.

The gene calls are TRBV10-3 and TRBJ1-5, with 7 bases fitting TRBD1. The V segment lost 0 bases and the J segment 10 bases; nucleotides outside the gene matches: 3. The CDR3 has 13 residues. Per germline, CDR1 ENHRY and CDR2 SYGVKD. The CDR3 DNA follows: TGTGCCATCAGTGAGTCGCAGGGGGGACCCCAGCATTTT. It specifies CAISESQGGPQHF.

This clonotype was detected ten times or more. The chain recombines TRBV6-1 with TRBJ1-3; TRBD1 matches 8 bases. After removal of 6 bases from V and 8 bases from J, the junction contained 6 bases not matched to a gene. The CDR3 runs 13 residues. In germline, CDR1 is MNHNS, CDR2 SASEGT. The chain's CDR3 is CASRSDRADTIYF. In nucleotides, the CDR3 is TGTGCCAGCAGATCGGACAGGGCGGACACCATATATTTT.

This clonotype was picked up many times. In DNA, the CDR3 is TGTGCCAGCAGTGAAGGGACAGATAACTATGGCTACACCTTC. This encodes CASSEGTDNYGYTF. The chain couples TRBV28 to TRBJ1-2; the match to TRBD1 covers 7 bases. The trim removed 5 bases at V and 1 base at J, leaving 4 bases unmatched. The CDR3 has 14 residues. Germline V gene sequence: CDR1 MDHEN, CDR2 SYDVKM.

In this sample, this clonotype turned up many times. The chain has TRBV20-1 and TRBJ2-1; TRBD1 is a possible D gene (5 bases). V was trimmed by 1 base and J by 9 bases, leaving 13 bases between them. The CDR3 covers 13 residues. The germline V gene has CDR1 DFQATT and CDR2 SNEGSKA (reference sequence). The CDR3 DNA reads as TGCAGTGCTAGAGTTGACAGCGTCGGTGAGCAGTTCTTC. This gives the protein CSARVDSVGEQFF.

This clonotype came up a few times. CDR3 nucleotide sequence: TGCGCCAGCAGCTTGGCCGTCGGTAGTGGGGAGACCCAGTACTTC. Translating it yields CASSLAVGSGETQYF. The chain uses TRBV5-1 and TRBJ2-5; D is unresolved. The CDR3 consists of 15 residues. The germline V and J ends were trimmed by 0 bases and 5 bases, with 14 bases remaining between them. Germline V CDR1 and CDR2: SGHRS, YFSETQ. Combining the CDR3 with reference TRBV5-1 and TRBJ2-5 gives the whole variable domain KAGVTQTPRYLIKTRGQQVTLSCSPISGHRSVSWYQQTPGQGLQFLFEYFSETQRNKGNFPGRFSGRQFSNSRSEMNVSTLELGDSALYLCASSLAVGSGETQYFGPGTRLLVL.

The rearrangement uses TRBV7-9 and TRBJ1-2; TRBD1 aligns across 9 bases. Germline trimming cut 5 bases from V and 8 bases from J; bases unmatched to any gene: 6. Germline lookup yields CDR1 SEHNR and CDR2 FQNEAQ (reference sequence). The CDR3 totals 13 residues. The CDR3 sequence: CASSLGQGEGYTF. The CDR3 coding sequence is TGTGCCAGCAGCCTGGGACAGGGAGAGGGCTACACCTTC.